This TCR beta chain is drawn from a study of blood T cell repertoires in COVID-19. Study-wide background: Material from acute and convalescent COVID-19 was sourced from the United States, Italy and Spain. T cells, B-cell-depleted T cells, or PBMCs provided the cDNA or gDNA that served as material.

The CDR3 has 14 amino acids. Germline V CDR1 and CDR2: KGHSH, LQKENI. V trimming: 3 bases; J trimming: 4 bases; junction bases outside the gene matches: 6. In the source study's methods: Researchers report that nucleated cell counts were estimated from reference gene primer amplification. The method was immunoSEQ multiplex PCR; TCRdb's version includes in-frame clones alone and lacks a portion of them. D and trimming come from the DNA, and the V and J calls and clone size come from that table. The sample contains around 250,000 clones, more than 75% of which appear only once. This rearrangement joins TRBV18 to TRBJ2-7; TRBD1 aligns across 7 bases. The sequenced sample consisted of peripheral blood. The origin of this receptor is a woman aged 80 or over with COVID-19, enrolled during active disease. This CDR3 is CASSPLAGGYEQYF. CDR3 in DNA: TGTGCCAGCTCACCTTTGGCAGGGGGATACGAGCAGTACTTC.